Shown below are 10 T cell receptor beta chains from a single sample sequenced in a study of cytomegalovirus exposure and HLA in healthy donors. PCR was performed using 60 Vbeta and 13 Jbeta primers. This table comes from immunoSEQ multiplex PCR, and its TCRdb copy is limited to in-frame clones, with some not included. The sample records about 190,000 clones, just under 75% being singletons. The sample consisted of PBMCs. The receptors were gathered from a young man in good health and CMV-seropositive.

The V and J genes are TRBV7-8 and TRBJ2-1; TRBD1 agrees at 9 bases. This CDR3 has 15 residues. Germline CDR1 is SGHVS and CDR2 is FQNEAQ. Trimming took 5 bases from V and 2 from J; bases not matched to a gene: 4. Here the CDR3 DNA reads TGTGCCAGCAGCCCCGGACAGGGGCCCTACAATGAGCAGTTCTTC. This encodes CASSPGQGPYNEQFF.

The V gene is TRBV6-6, the J gene TRBJ1-1, with TRBD1 matching 7 bases. With V trimmed by 5 bases and J by 7 bases, 13 bases remained unmatched. The CDR3 runs 15 residues. Germline V CDR1 and CDR2: MNHNY, SVGAGI (reference sequence). The CDR3 region is CASSNYPGGRGEAFF. The CDR3 region has the DNA TGTGCCAGCAGTAACTACCCAGGGGGTCGAGGTGAAGCTTTCTTT.

The V call is TRBV4-1, the J call TRBJ1-2, with D hard to call. CDR1 MGHRA and CDR2 YSYEKL come from the germline V gene. The ends were cut back, 0 bases at V and 6 bases at J, with 14 bases in the middle. The CDR3 length is 15 residues. The CDR3 region is CASSQDLREVHGYTF. Written as DNA, the CDR3 is TGCGCCAGCAGCCAAGACCTGAGGGAAGTCCATGGCTACACCTTC.

The chain is built from TRBV4-1 and TRBJ2-2; 10 bases line up with TRBD2. Germline V CDR1 and CDR2: MGHRA, YSYEKL. V shed 0 bases and J 4 bases; nucleotides not matched to a gene: 8. The CDR3 has 18 amino acids. CDR3 region: CASSQDGSGGAGTGELFF. CDR3 sequence (DNA): TGCGCCAGCAGCCAAGATGGGAGCGGGGGGGCCGGCACCGGGGAGCTGTTTTTT.

This chain links TRBV6-5 with TRBJ1-6, with TRBD1 as a possible D gene (5 bases). Per the germline V gene, CDR1 is MNHEY and CDR2 is SVGAGI. The V end lost 0 bases, the J end lost 5 bases, and 5 bases lay between the germline ends. The CDR3 has 14 amino acids. As DNA, the CDR3 is TGTGCCAGCAGTTACTCAGGGGATAATTCACCCCTCCACTTT. Its translation is CASSYSGDNSPLHF.

For this clone: The same CDR3 can be traced to other DNA sequences in this sample. The gene calls are TRBV5-6 and TRBJ1-5; the D gene is possibly TRBD1 (6 bases). Germline V gene lookup returns CDR1 SGHDT and CDR2 YYEEEE. V lost 2 bases and J lost 7, with 16 bases in between. The CDR3 sequence is 15 residues long. CDR3 protein: CASSFTGSTSQPQHF. As DNA, the CDR3 is TGTGCCAGCAGCTTTACAGGGTCAACGTCCCAGCCCCAGCATTTT.

The chain employs TRBV9 and TRBJ2-7, with 7 bases matching TRBD2. The length of the CDR3 is 16 residues. V was pared by 1 base and J by 3 bases, with 10 bases of the junction left unmatched. CDR1 is SGDLS and CDR2 is YYNGEE in the germline V gene. The CDR3 region has the DNA TGTGCCAGCAGCGTATCGGAATCGGGAGGCCACTACGAGCAGTACTTC. Protein product: CASSVSESGGHYEQYF.

Only one count was recorded for this clone. Here the CDR3 reads CAWSISPYEQYF. The CDR3 nucleotides read TGTGCCTGGAGTATAAGCCCTTACGAGCAGTACTTC. The chain recombines TRBV30 with TRBJ2-5; D not resolved. The J call may be in error: the DNA end matches TRBJ2-7 better. Germline V lookup: CDR1 GTSNPN, CDR2 SVGIG (reference sequence). This CDR3 is built from 12 residues.

This clone was observed a handful of times. This chain joins TRBV28 and TRBJ2-7, with D possibly TRBD1 on 6 matching bases. The CDR3 is 14 residues long. Trimming shortened V by 2 bases and J by 3 bases, and 11 bases separated the two germline ends. Germline values: CDR1 MDHEN, CDR2 SYDVKM. CDR3 DNA sequence: TGTGCCAGCAGTTTAGGGACACTTGGCTACGAGCAGTACTTC. It specifies CASSLGTLGYEQYF.

The chain has TRBV7-3 and TRBJ2-2, with D perhaps TRBD1 (5 bases). The CDR3 spans 15 residues. V was pared by 2 bases and J by 2 bases, with 9 bases between. The germline CDR1 and CDR2 sequences are SGHTA and FQGTGA. The CDR3 DNA reads as TGTGCCAGCAGCTTACAGGGTACTAACACCGGGGAGCTGTTTTTT. This codes for CASSLQGTNTGELFF. Looking up the rest from reference TRBV7-3 and TRBJ2-2 gives the full variable domain: GAGVSQTPSNKVTEKGKYVELRCDPISGHTALYWYRQSLGQGPEFLIYFQGTGAADDSGLPNDRFFAVRPEGSVSTLKIQRTERGDSAVYLCASSLQGTNTGELFFGEGSRLTVL.